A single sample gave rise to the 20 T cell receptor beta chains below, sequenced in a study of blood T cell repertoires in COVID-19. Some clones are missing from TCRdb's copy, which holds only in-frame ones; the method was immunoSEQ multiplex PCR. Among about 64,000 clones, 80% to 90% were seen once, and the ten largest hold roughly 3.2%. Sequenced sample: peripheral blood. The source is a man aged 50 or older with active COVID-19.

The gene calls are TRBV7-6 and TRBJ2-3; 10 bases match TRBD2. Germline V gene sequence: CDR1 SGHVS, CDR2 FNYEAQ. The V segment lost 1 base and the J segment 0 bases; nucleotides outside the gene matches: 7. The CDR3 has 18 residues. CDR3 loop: CASSLERVAGGSTDTQYF. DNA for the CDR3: TGTGCCAGCAGCTTAGAGAGGGTAGCGGGGGGAAGCACAGATACGCAGTATTTT.

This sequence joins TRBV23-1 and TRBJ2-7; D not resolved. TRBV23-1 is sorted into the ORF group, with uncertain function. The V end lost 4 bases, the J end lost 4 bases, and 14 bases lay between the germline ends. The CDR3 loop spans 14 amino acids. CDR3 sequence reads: CASSRDFSTYEQYF. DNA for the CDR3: TGCGCCAGCAGTCGAGATTTTTCAACTTACGAGCAGTACTTC.

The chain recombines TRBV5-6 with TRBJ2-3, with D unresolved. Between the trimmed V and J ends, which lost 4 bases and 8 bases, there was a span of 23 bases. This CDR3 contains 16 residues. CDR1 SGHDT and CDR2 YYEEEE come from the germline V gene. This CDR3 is CASSQGLAIAGATQYF. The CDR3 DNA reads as TGTGCCAGCAGCCAAGGATTAGCAATTGCTGGAGCTACGCAGTATTTT.

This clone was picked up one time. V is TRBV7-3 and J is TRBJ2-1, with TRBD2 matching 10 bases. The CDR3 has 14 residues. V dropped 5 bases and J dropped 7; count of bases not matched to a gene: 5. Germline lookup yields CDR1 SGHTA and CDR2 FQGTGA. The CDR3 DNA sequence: TGTGCCAGCAGCCTCCTAGCGGGGGTAAATGAGCAGTTCTTC. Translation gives CASSLLAGVNEQFF.

CDR3 loop: CASSPQFNNSPLHF. CDR3 nucleotide sequence: TGCGCCAGCAGCCCGCAGTTTAATAATTCACCCCTCCACTTT. The V call is TRBV5-1, the J call TRBJ1-6; D not resolved. The CDR3 runs 14 residues. V was pared by 4 bases and J by 5 bases, with 10 bases between. Germline V gene lookup returns CDR1 SGHRS and CDR2 YFSETQ.

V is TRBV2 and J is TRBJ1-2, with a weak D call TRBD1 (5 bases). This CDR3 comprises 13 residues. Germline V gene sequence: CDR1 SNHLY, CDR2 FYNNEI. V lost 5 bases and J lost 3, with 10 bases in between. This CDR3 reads CASSRGTDYGYTF. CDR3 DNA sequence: TGTGCCAGCAGTCGCGGGACGGACTATGGCTACACCTTC.

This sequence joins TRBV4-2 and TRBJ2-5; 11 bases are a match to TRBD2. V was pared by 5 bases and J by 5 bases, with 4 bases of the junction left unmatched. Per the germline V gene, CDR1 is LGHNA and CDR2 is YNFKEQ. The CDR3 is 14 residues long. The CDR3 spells CASSKLAGGETQYF. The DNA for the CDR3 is TGTGCCAGCAGCAAGTTAGCGGGAGGGGAGACCCAGTACTTC.

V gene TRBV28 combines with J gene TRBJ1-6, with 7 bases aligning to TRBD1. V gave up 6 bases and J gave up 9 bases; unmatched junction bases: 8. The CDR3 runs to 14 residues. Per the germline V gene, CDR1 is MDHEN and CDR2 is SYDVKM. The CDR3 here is CASRVGGSPSPLHF. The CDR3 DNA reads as TGTGCCAGCAGGGTAGGGGGCTCCCCTTCACCCCTCCACTTT.

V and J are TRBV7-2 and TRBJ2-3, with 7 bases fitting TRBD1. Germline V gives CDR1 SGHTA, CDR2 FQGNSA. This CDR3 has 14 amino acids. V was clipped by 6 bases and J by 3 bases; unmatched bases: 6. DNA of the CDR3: TGTGCCAGCAGTCCCGGGACAGTAACAGATACGCAGTATTTT. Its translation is CASSPGTVTDTQYF. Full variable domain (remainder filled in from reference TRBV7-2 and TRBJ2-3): GAGVSQSPSNKVTEKGKDVELRCDPISGHTALYWYRQSLGQGLEFLIYFQGNSAPDKSGLPSDRFSAERTGGSVSTLTIQRTQQEDSAVYLCASSPGTVTDTQYFGPGTRLTVL.

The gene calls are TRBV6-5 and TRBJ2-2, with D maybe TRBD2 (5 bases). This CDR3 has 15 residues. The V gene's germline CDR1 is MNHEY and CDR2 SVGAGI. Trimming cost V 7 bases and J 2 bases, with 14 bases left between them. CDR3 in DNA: TGTGCCAGCAAGGGTGCTAGCAGAAACACCGGGGAGCTGTTTTTT. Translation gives CASKGASRNTGELFF.

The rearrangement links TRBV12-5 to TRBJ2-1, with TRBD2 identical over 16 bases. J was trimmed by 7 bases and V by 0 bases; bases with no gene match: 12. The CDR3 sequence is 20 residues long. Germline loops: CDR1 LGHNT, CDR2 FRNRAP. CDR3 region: CASGLVRGLAGGPSKNEQFF. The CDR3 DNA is TGTGCTAGTGGTTTGGTACGGGGACTAGCGGGAGGGCCCTCTAAGAATGAGCAGTTCTTC.

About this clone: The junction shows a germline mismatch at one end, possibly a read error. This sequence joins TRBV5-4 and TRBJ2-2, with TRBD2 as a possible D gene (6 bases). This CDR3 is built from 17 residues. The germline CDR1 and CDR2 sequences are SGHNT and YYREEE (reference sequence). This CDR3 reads CASSLPGLALNNGELFF. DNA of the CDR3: TGTGCCAGCAGCTTGCCGGGCCTAGCGTTGAACAACGGGGAGCTGTTTTTT.

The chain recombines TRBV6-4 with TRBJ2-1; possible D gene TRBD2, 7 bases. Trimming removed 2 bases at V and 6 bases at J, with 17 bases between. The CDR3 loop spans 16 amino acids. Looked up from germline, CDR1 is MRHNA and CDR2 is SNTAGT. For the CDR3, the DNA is TGTGCCAGCAGTGACATCGGGGGGCGGGATCCCAATGAGCAGTTCTTC. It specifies CASSDIGGRDPNEQFF.

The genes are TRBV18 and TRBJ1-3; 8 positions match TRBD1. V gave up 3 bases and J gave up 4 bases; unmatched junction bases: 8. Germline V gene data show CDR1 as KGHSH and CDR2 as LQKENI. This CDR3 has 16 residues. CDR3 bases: TGTGCCAGCTCACCTTTTGAGGACAGGGCCGGAAACACCATATATTTT. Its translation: CASSPFEDRAGNTIYF.

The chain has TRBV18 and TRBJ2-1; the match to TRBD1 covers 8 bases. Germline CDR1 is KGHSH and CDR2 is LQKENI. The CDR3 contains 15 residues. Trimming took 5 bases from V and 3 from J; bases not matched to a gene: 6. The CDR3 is CASSEGTGGYNEQFF. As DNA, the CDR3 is TGTGCCAGCTCAGAGGGAACAGGGGGCTACAATGAGCAGTTCTTC.

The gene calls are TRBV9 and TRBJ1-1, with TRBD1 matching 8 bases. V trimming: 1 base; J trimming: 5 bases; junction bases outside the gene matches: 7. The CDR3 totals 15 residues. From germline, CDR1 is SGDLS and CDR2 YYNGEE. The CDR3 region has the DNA TGTGCCAGCAGCGTATTCGGACAGGGTAAAACTGAAGCTTTCTTT. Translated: CASSVFGQGKTEAFF.

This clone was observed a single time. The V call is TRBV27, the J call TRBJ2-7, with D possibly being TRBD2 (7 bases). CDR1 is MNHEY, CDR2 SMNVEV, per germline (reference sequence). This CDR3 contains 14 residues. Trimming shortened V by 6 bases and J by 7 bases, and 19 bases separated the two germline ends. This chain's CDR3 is CASRVGGLAGEQYF. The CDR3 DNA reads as TGTGCCAGCAGAGTCGGGGGGCTGGCGGGGGAGCAGTACTTC.

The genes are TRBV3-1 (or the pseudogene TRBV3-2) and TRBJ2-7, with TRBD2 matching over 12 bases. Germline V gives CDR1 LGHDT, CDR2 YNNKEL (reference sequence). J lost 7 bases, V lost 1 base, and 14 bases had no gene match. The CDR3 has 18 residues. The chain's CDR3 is CASSQGIGELAGGTEQYF. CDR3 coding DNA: TGTGCCAGCAGCCAAGGGATCGGGGAACTAGCGGGGGGTACGGAGCAGTACTTC.

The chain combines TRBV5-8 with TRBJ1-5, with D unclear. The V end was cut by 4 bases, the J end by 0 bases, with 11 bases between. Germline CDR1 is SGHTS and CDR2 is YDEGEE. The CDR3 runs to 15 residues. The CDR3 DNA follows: TGTGCCAGCAGCCGGGAGGGATATAGCAATCAGCCCCAGCATTTT. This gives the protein CASSREGYSNQPQHF.

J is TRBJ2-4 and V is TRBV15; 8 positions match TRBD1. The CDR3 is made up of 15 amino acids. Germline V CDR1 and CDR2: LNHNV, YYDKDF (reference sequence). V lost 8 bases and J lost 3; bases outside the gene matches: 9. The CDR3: CATQPGQGGKNIQYF. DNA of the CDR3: TGTGCCACCCAACCAGGACAGGGAGGCAAAAACATTCAGTACTTC.